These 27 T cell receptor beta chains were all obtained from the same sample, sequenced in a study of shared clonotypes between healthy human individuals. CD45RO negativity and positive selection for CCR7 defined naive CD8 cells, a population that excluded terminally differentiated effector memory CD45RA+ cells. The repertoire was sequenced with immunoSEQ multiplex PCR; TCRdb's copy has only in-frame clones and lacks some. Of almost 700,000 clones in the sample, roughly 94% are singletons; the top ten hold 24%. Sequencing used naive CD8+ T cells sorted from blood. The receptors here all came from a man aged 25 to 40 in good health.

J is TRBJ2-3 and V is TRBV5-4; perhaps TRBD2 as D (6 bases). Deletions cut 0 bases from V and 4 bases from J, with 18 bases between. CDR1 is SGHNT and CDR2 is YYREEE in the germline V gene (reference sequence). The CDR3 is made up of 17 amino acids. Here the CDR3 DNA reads TGTGCCAGCAGCTTGGGGGGAGGCGGAGAGGCTGCAGATACGCAGTATTTT. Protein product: CASSLGGGGEAADTQYF.

CDR3 DNA: TGTGCCAGCAGCCTAACTCCGAGGGGAGGAGGTACAGATACGCAGTATTTT. Its translation: CASSLTPRGGGTDTQYF. The chain couples TRBV11-2 to TRBJ2-3; tentatively, D is TRBD2 (6 bases). V lost 5 bases and J lost 3, with 21 bases in between. Germline V CDR1 and CDR2: SGHAT, FQNNGV. The CDR3 totals 17 residues. The full variable domain, its missing parts supplied by reference TRBV11-2 and TRBJ2-3, is EAGVAQSPRYKIIEKRQSVAFWCNPISGHATLYWYQQILGQGPKLLIQFQNNGVVDDSQLPKDRFSAERLKGVDSTLKIQPAKLEDSAVYLCASSLTPRGGGTDTQYFGPGTRLTVL.

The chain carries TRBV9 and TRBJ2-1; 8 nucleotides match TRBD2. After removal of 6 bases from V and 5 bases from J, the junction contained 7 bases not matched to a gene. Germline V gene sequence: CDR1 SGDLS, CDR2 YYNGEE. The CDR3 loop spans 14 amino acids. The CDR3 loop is CASTREGRNNEQFF. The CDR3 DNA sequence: TGTGCCAGCACCCGGGAGGGCCGAAACAATGAGCAGTTCTTC.

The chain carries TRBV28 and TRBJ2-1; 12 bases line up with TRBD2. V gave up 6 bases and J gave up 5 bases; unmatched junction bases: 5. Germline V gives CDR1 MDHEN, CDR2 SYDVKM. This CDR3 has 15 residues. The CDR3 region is CASSHGLAGNNEQFF. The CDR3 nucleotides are TGTGCCAGCAGCCACGGACTAGCGGGGAACAATGAGCAGTTCTTC.

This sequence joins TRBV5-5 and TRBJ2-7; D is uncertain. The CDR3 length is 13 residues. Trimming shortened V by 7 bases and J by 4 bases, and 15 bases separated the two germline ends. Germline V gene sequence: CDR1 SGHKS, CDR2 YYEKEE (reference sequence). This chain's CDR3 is CASHYLAGYEQYF. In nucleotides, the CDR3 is TGTGCCAGCCACTACCTGGCCGGATACGAGCAGTACTTC.

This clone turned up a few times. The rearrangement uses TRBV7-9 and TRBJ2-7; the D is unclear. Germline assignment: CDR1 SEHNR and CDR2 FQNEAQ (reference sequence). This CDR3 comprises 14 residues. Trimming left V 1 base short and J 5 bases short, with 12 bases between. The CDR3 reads CASSLVRRNNEQYF. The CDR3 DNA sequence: TGTGCCAGCAGCTTAGTACGCAGGAACAACGAGCAGTACTTC.

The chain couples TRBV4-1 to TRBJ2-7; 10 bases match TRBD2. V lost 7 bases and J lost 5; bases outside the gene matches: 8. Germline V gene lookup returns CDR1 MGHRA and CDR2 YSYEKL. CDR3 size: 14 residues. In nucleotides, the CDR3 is TGCGCCAGCATGCCTAGCGGGAGTGTAGACGAGCAGTACTTC. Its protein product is CASMPSGSVDEQYF.

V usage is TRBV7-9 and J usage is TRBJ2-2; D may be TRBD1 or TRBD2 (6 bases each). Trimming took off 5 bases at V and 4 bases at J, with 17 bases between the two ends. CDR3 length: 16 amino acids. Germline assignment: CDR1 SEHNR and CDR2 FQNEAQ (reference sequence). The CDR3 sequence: CASSPSPGAGTGELFF. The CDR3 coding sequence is TGTGCCAGCAGCCCCAGCCCGGGGGCCGGCACCGGGGAGCTGTTTTTT.

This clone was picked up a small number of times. CDR3 sequence reads: CASSPGLVYEQYF. CDR3 DNA sequence: TGTGCCAGTAGCCCGGGACTGGTCTACGAGCAGTACTTC. The V and J genes are TRBV19 and TRBJ2-7, with TRBD2 as a possible D gene (6 bases). The CDR3 has 13 residues. The V gene lost 6 bases and the J gene lost 3 bases, with 12 bases spanning the gap. The germline V gene encodes CDR1 LNHDA and CDR2 SQIVND (reference sequence).

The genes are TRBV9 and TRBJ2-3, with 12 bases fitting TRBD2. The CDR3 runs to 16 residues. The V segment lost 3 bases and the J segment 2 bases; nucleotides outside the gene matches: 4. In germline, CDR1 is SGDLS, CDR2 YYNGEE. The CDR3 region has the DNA TGTGCCAGCAGCGAAGGACTAGCGGGACACACAGATACGCAGTATTTT. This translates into CASSEGLAGHTDTQYF.

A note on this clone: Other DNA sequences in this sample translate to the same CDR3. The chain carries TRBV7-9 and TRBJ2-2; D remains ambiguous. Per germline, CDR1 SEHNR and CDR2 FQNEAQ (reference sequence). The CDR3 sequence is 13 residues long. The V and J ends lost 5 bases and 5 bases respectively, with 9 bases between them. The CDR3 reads CASSPTATGELFF. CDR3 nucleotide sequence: TGTGCCAGCAGCCCAACCGCGACCGGGGAGCTGTTTTTT.

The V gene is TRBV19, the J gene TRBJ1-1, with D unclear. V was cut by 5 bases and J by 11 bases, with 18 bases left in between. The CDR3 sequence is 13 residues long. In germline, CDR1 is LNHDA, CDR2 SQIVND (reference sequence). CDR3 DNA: TGTGCCAGTAGTGTCCGGACGGAGGTGGAGGCTTTCTTT. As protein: CASSVRTEVEAFF.

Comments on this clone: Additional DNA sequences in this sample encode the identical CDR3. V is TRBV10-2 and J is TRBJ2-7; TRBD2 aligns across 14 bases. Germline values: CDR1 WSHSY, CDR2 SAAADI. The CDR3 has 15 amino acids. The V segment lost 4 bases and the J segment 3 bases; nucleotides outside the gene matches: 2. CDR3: CASSVGLAGDYEQYF. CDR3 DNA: TGCGCCAGCAGTGTGGGACTAGCGGGAGACTACGAGCAGTACTTC.

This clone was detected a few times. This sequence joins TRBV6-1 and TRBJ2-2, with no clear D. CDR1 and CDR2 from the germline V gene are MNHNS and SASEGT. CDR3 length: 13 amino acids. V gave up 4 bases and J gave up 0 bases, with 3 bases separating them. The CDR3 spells CASSGANTGELFF. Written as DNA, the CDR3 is TGTGCCAGCAGTGGCGCGAACACCGGGGAGCTGTTTTTT.

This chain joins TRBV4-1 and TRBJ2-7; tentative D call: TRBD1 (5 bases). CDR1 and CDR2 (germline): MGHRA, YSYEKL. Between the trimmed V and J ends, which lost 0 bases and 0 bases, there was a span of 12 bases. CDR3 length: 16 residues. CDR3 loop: CASSQDSQGYSYEQYF. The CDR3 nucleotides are TGCGCCAGCAGCCAAGATAGCCAGGGATACTCCTACGAGCAGTACTTC.

For the CDR3, the DNA is TGTGCCAGCAGCCCCCCCGACAGCAGCGAGCAGTACTTC. It translates to CASSPPDSSEQYF. The chain uses TRBV5-5 and TRBJ2-7; possible D gene TRBD1, 5 bases. Per germline, CDR1 SGHKS and CDR2 YYEKEE (reference sequence). The ends were cut back, 4 bases at V and 6 bases at J, with 14 bases in the middle. The CDR3 loop spans 13 amino acids. Looking up the rest from reference TRBV5-5 and TRBJ2-7 gives the full variable domain: DAGVTQSPTHLIKTRGQQVTLRCSPISGHKSVSWYQQVLGQGPQFIFQYYEKEERGRGNFPDRFSARQFPNYSSELNVNALLLGDSALYLCASSPPDSSEQYFGPGTRLTVT.

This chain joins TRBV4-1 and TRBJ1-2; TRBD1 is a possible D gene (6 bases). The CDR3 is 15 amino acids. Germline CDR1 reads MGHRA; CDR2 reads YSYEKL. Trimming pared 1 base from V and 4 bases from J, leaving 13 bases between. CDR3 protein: CASSQGHRDGYGYTF. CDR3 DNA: TGCGCCAGCAGCCAAGGCCACAGGGACGGCTATGGCTACACCTTC.

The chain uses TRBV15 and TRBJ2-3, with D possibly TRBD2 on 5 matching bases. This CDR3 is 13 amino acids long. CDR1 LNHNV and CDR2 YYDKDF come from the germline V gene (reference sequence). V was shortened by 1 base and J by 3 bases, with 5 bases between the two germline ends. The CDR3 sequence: CATSRVATDTQYF. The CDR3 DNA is TGTGCCACCAGCAGAGTAGCGACAGATACGCAGTATTTT.

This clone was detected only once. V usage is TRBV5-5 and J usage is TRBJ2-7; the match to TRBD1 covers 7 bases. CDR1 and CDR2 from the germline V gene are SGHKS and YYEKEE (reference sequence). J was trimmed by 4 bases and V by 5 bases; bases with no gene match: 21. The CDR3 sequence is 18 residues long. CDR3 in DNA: TGTGCCAGCAGGCTACGGGCTAGTCTACAGGGGTTTTCGTACGAGCAGTACTTC. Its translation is CASRLRASLQGFSYEQYF. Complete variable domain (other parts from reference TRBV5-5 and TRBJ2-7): DAGVTQSPTHLIKTRGQQVTLRCSPISGHKSVSWYQQVLGQGPQFIFQYYEKEERGRGNFPDRFSARQFPNYSSELNVNALLLGDSALYLCASRLRASLQGFSYEQYFGPGTRLTVT.

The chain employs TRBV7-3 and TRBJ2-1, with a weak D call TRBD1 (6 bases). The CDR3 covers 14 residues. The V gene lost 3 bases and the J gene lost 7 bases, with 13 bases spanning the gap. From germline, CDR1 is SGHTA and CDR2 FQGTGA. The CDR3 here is CASSLTPTGNEQFF. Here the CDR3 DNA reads TGTGCCAGCAGCTTGACTCCCACAGGGAATGAGCAGTTCTTC.

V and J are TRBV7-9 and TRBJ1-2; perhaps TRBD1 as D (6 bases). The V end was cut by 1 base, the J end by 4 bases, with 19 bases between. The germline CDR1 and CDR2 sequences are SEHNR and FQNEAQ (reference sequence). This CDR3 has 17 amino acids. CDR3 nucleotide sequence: TGTGCCAGCAGCTTAGTGGGGGACAAGGCAACCTTCTATGGCTACACCTTC. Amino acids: CASSLVGDKATFYGYTF.

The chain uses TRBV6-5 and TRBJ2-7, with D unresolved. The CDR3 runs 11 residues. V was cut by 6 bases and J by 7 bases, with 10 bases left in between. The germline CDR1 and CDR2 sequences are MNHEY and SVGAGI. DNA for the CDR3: TGTGCCAGCAGCCATTGGGCGGAGCAGTACTTC. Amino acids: CASSHWAEQYF.

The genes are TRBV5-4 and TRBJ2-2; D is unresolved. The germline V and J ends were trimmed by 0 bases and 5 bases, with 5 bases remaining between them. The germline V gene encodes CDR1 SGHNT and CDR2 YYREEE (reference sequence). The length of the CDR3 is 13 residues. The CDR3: CASSLGETGELFF. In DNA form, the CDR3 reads TGTGCCAGCAGCTTGGGGGAAACCGGGGAGCTGTTTTTT.

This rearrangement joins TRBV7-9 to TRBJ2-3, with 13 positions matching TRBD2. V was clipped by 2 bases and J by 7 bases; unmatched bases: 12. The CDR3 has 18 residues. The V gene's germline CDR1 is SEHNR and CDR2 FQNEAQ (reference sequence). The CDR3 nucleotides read TGTGCCAGCAGCTTACCCGCCCGGACTAGCGGGAGCCCAAATACGCAGTATTTT. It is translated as CASSLPARTSGSPNTQYF.

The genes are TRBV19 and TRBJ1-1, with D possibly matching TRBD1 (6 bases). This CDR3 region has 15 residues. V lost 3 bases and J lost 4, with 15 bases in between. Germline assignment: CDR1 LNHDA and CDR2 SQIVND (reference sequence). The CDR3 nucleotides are TGTGCCAGTAGTATTTTCGGTCAGGGGAGCACTGAAGCTTTCTTT. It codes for CASSIFGQGSTEAFF.

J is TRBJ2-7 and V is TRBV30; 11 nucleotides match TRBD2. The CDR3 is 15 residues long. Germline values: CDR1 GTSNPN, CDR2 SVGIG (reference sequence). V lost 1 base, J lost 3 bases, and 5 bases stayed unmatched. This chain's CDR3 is CAWSGLAGFDYEQYF. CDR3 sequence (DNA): TGTGCCTGGAGTGGACTAGCGGGATTCGACTACGAGCAGTACTTC.

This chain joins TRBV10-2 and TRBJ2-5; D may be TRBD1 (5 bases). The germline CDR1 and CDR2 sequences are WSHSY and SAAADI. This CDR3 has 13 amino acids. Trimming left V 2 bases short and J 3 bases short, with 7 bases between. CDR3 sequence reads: CASSEGREETQYF. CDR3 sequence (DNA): TGCGCCAGCAGTGAGGGCAGGGAAGAGACCCAGTACTTC.